The subject of this entry is one TCR beta chain. Germline CDR1 and CDR2: SQVTM and ANQGSEA. V lost 5 bases to trimming and J lost 3 bases; unmatched junction nucleotides: 9. This CDR3 contains 15 residues. The sample comes from a study of T cells in tuberculosis. In the study overall: CD1B tetramers identified T cells specific for mycobacterial lipid GMM.

Sorting used thawed, overnight-rested PBMC stained with anti-CD3, a viability dye and GMM-loaded CD1B tetramer. The CD1B tetramers carried C32 glucose monomycolate purified from Rhodococcus equi. Tetramer-negative cells, 90,000 to 100,000 per donor, were also sorted. No alpha-beta pairing information exists for these sequences. The table came from immunoSEQ multiplex PCR; TCRdb's copy has only in-frame clones and leaves some out. The profile shows 85,000 to 100,000 clones, under 95% of them singletons. The V and J genes are TRBV29-1 and TRBJ1-4, with 7 bases matching TRBD1. Sequenced material: CD1b-GMM tetramer-negative cells sorted from PBMCs. The sequence derives from an adult woman with latent tuberculosis. As DNA, the CDR3 is TGCAGCGTTTGGGGACAGCCCGGCCCTAATGAAAAACTGTTTTTT. Its translation: CSVWGQPGPNEKLFF. The complete variable domain, with remaining parts taken from reference TRBV29-1 and TRBJ1-4, reads SAVISQKPSRDICQRGTSLTIQCQVDSQVTMMFWYRQQPGQSLTLIATANQGSEATYESGFVIDKFPISRPNLTFSTLTVSNMSPEDSSIYLCSVWGQPGPNEKLFFGSGTQLSVL.